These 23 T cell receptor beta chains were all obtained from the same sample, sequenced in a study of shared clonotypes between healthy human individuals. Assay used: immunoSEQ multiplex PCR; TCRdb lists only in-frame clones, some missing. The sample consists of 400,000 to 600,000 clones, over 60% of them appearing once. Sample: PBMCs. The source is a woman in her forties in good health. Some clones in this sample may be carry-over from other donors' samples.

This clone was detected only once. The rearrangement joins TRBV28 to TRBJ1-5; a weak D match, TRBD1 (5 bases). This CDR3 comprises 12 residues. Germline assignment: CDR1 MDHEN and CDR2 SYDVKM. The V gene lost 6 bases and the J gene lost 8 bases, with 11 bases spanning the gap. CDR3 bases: TGTGCCAGCAGCCTGAGGGGCGAGCCCCAGCATTTT. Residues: CASSLRGEPQHF.

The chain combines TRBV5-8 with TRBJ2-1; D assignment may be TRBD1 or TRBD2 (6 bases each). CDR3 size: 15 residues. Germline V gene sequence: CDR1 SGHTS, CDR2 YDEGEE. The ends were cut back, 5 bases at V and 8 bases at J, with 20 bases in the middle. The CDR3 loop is CASRRRGGPRDEQFF. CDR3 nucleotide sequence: TGTGCCAGCAGGAGAAGAGGGGGGCCCAGGGATGAGCAGTTCTTC.

CDR3 sequence reads: CSVEVAAGGPGDTQYF. The CDR3 DNA reads TGCAGCGTTGAAGTGGCCGCGGGAGGGCCGGGGGATACGCAGTATTTT. The chain is built from TRBV29-1 and TRBJ2-3; 9 bases agree with TRBD2. Trimming removed 1 base from V and 6 bases from J; junction bases left unmatched: 11. The CDR3 length is 16 residues. Germline CDR1 and CDR2: SQVTM and ANQGSEA.

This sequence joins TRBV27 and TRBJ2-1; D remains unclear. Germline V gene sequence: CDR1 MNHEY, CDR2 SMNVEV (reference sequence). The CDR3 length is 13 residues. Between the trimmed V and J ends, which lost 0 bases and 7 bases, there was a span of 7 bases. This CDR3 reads CASSLSFMNEQFF. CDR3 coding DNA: TGTGCCAGCAGTTTATCGTTCATGAATGAGCAGTTCTTC.

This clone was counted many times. Here the CDR3 DNA reads TGTGCCAGTAGTGTTTGGAACACTGAAGCTTTCTTT. This codes for CASSVWNTEAFF. The chain uses TRBV19 and TRBJ1-1; the D is unclear. From germline, CDR1 is LNHDA and CDR2 SQIVND (reference sequence). CDR3 length equals 12 residues. V was trimmed by 5 bases and J by 1 base, leaving 5 bases between them.

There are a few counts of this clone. CDR3 DNA: TGCAGTGCTTATAATGCGAGGAGCGGAACCTTC. It encodes CSAYNARSGTF. J is TRBJ1-2 and V is TRBV20-1, with D unresolved. CDR1 DFQATT and CDR2 SNEGSKA come from the germline V gene (reference sequence). Trimming stripped 5 bases from V and 14 bases from J, with 18 bases between. CDR3 length equals 11 residues.

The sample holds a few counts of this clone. Written as DNA, the CDR3 is TGTGCCTGGAGTGCCACAGGGGACGATACGCAGTATTTT. Its translation is CAWSATGDDTQYF. The chain recombines TRBV30 with TRBJ2-3; TRBD1 matches at 7 bases. This CDR3 has 13 amino acids. With V trimmed by 1 base and J by 6 bases, 4 bases remained unmatched. Germline V gene sequence: CDR1 GTSNPN, CDR2 SVGIG (reference sequence).

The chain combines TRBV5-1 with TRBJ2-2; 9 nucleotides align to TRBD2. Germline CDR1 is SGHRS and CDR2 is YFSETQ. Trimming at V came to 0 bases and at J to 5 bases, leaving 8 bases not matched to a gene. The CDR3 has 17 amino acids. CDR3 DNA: TGCGCCAGCAGCTTGGCGATAGGTAGCGGGAGAACCGGGGAGCTGTTTTTT. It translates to CASSLAIGSGRTGELFF.

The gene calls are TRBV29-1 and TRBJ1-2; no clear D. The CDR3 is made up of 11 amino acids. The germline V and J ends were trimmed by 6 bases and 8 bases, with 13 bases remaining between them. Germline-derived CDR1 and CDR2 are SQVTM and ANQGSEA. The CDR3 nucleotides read TGCAGCGTCCAAAACAGAGAGGGCTACACCTTC. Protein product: CSVQNREGYTF.

In DNA, the CDR3 is TGTGCCAGCAGCCAGCGAGGGGGCGCGTATGGCTACACCTTC. Translated: CASSQRGGAYGYTF. The chain joins TRBV14 to TRBJ1-2; the match to TRBD1 covers 7 bases. The CDR3 extends over 14 amino acids. Germline V CDR1 and CDR2: SGHDN, FVKESK. With V trimmed by 3 bases and J by 5 bases, 6 bases remained unmatched. Based on the CDR3 plus reference TRBV14 and TRBJ1-2, the full variable domain is EAGVTQFPSHSVIEKGQTVTLRCDPISGHDNLYWYRRVMGKEIKFLLHFVKESKQDESGMPNNRFLAERTGGTYSTLKVQPAELEDSGVYFCASSQRGGAYGYTFGSGTRLTVV.

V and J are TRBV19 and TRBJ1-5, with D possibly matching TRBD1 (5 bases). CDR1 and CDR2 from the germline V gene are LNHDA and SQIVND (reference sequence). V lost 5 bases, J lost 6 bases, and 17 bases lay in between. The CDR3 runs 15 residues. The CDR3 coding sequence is TGTGCCAGTAGTGTCAGGGAACTTGGGGTTCAGCCCCAGCATTTT. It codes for CASSVRELGVQPQHF.

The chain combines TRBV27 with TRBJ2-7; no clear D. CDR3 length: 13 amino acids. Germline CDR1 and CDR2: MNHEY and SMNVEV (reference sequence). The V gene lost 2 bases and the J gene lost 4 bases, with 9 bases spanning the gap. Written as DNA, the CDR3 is TGTGCCAGCAGTTTAAGCCGCGGTTACGAGCAGTACTTC. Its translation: CASSLSRGYEQYF.

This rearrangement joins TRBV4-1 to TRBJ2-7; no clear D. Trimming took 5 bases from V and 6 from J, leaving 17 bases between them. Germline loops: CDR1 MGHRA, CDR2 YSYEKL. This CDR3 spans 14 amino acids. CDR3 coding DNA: TGCGCCAGCAGCTCCCGCGTGGGCGTCCTCGAGCAGTACTTC. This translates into CASSSRVGVLEQYF.

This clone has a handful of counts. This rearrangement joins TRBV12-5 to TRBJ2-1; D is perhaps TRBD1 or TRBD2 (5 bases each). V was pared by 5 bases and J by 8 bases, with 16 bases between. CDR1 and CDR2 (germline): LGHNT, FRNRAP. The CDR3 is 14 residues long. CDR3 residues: CASGPGQGVDEQFF. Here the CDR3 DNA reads TGTGCTAGTGGTCCGGGGCAGGGAGTAGATGAGCAGTTCTTC.

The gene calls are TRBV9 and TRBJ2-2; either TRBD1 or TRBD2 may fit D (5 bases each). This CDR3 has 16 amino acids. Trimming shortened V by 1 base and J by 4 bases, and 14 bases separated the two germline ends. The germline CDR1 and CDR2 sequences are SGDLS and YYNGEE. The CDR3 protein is CASSVTGASTTGELFF. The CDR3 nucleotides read TGTGCCAGCAGCGTAACCGGGGCTAGTACCACCGGGGAGCTGTTTTTT.

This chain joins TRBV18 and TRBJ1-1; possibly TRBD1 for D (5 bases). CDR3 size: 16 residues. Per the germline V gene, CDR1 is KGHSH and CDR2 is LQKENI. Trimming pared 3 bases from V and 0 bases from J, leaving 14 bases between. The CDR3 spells CASSPTTEGLNTEAFF. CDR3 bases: TGTGCCAGCTCACCGACGACCGAGGGGTTGAACACTGAAGCTTTCTTT.

The CDR3 bases are TGTGCCAGCAGCTTAGCCCCGGGACAGAACACTGAAGCTTTCTTT. Encoded protein: CASSLAPGQNTEAFF. The chain uses TRBV7-2 and TRBJ1-1, with D possibly being TRBD1 (6 bases). The CDR3 loop spans 15 amino acids. Trimming stripped 0 bases from V and 1 base from J, with 9 bases between. Germline V gene lookup returns CDR1 SGHTA and CDR2 FQGNSA.

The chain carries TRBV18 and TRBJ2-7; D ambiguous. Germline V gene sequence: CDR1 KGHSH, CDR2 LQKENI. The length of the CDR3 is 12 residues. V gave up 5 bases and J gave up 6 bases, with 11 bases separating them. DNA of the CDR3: TGTGCCAGCTCAGCAGAGGCTAGCGAGCAGTACTTC. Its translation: CASSAEASEQYF. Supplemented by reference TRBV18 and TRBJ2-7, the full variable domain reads NAGVMQNPRHLVRRRGQEARLRCSPMKGHSHVYWYRQLPEEGLKFMVYLQKENIIDESGMPKERFSAEFPKEGPSILRIQQVVRGDSAAYFCASSAEASEQYFGPGTRLTVT.

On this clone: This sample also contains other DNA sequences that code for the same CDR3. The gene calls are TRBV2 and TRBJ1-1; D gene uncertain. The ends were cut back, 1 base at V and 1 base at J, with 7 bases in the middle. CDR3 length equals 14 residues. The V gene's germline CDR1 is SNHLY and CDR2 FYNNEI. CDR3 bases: TGTGCCAGCAGTGAAGTGGGGAGGAACACTGAAGCTTTCTTT. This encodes CASSEVGRNTEAFF.

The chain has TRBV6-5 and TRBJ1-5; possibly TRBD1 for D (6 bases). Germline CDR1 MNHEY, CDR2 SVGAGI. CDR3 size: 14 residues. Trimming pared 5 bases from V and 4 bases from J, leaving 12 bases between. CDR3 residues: CASSLRGANQPQHF. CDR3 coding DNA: TGTGCCAGCAGTCTCCGGGGGGCAAATCAGCCCCAGCATTTT.

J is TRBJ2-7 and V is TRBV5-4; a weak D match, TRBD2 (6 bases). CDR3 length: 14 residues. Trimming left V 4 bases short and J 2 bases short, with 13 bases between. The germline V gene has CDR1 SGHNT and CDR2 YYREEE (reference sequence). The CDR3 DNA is TGTGCCAGCAGCGCAGCGGGCCTCGCCTACGAGCAGTACTTC. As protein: CASSAAGLAYEQYF.

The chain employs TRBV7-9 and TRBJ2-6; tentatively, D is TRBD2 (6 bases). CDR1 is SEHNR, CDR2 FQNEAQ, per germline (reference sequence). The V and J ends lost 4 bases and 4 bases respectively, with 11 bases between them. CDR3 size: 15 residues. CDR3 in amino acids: CASSYDAGGANVLTF. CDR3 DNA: TGTGCCAGCAGCTACGACGCGGGAGGGGCCAACGTCCTGACTTTC.

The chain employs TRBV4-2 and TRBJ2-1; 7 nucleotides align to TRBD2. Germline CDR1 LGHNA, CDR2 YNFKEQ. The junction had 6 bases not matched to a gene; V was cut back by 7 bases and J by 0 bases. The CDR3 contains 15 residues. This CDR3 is CASTYGGSSYNEQFF. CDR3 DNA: TGTGCCAGCACCTACGGCGGGAGCTCCTACAATGAGCAGTTCTTC.